Listed below are T cell receptor beta chains from one sample, sequenced in a study of T-cell reconstitution after alpha-beta-depleted transplantation in children. MiXCR, run by TCRdb on the PCR reads, gives a single entry per CDR3 protein. Of approximately 1,000,000 distinct CDR3 sequences in the sample, about 29% were seen once. Source: PBMCs, mostly from graft donor cells, taken 360 days after TCRalphabeta/CD19-depleted stem cell transplant. These receptors all come from a boy in the first two years of life who had a stem cell transplant for SCID, so the T cells may come from the graft donor. Both conserved end residues are part of each CDR3. Fields, in order: V gene, J gene, CDR3 protein.

V gene: TRBV18
J gene: TRBJ2-5
CDR3 protein: CASSDRGATQYF

V gene: TRBV27
J gene: TRBJ2-1
CDR3 protein: CASSLGSGILSYNEQFF

V gene: TRBV12-3/TRBV12-4
J gene: TRBJ1-2
CDR3 protein: CASRPTANYGYTF

V gene: TRBV6-1
J gene: TRBJ1-4
CDR3 protein: CASSRLEGMVGEKLFF

V gene: TRBV28
J gene: TRBJ2-5
CDR3 protein: CASRSRGGSKTQYF

V gene: TRBV6-5
J gene: TRBJ1-2
CDR3 protein: CASSYEGGGYTF

V gene: TRBV20-1
J gene: TRBJ2-7
CDR3 protein: CSAIERGGLYEQYF

V gene: TRBV24-1
J gene: TRBJ2-3
CDR3 protein: CATGAGYTQYF

V gene: TRBV7-2
J gene: TRBJ2-1
CDR3 protein: CASSLVVGPRRNEQFF

V gene: TRBV29-1
J gene: TRBJ2-5
CDR3 protein: CSVEGRPQETQYF

V gene: TRBV12-3/TRBV12-4
J gene: TRBJ1-6
CDR3 protein: CASSTHRGGNSPLHF

V gene: TRBV6-5
J gene: TRBJ1-3
CDR3 protein: CASSYWQGSDTIYF

V gene: TRBV7-2
J gene: TRBJ1-2
CDR3 protein: CASSLVMGPNYGYTF

V gene: TRBV20-1
J gene: TRBJ2-1
CDR3 protein: CSARPPPGVQQFF

V gene: TRBV3-1
J gene: TRBJ2-3
CDR3 protein: CASSFRLAALTDTQYF

V gene: TRBV10-2
J gene: TRBJ2-5
CDR3 protein: CASRGWGSAQETQYF

V gene: TRBV15
J gene: TRBJ2-2
CDR3 protein: CATRMMGTGELFF

V gene: TRBV29-1
J gene: TRBJ1-1
CDR3 protein: CSVARQGIPTNTEAFF

V gene: TRBV12-3/TRBV12-4
J gene: TRBJ1-2
CDR3 protein: CASRDRPTYYGYTF

V gene: TRBV6-5
J gene: TRBJ2-7
CDR3 protein: CASSYAAGDMDEQYF

V gene: TRBV4-2
J gene: TRBJ2-1
CDR3 protein: CASSQGAAGGYNEQFF

V gene: TRBV5-1
J gene: TRBJ2-7
CDR3 protein: CASSLDPGTALYEQYF

V gene: TRBV12-3/TRBV12-4
J gene: TRBJ2-3
CDR3 protein: CASSPASGVTDTQYF

V gene: TRBV20-1
J gene: TRBJ2-7
CDR3 protein: CSAIPGDLPYEQYF